This T cell receptor (beta chain) was documented in a study of cytomegalovirus exposure and HLA in healthy donors. Study findings and constraints: According to a later analysis, most TCR beta chains associated with CMV appeared HLA-restricted. Rare sequences made up most TCRs, while some public TCRs were found in many donors. DRB1 showed the most TCR associations and HLA-C the fewest in a later analysis, as rates varied by HLA locus. Immune exposure data for these donors was limited to CMV serostatus.

Germline CDR1 is MNHNY and CDR2 is SVGAGI (reference sequence). The CDR3 is 14 residues long. Between the trimmed V and J ends, which lost 5 bases and 5 bases, there was a span of 13 bases. In the PCR, 60 Vbeta and 13 Jbeta primers were used. This table comes from immunoSEQ multiplex PCR, and its TCRdb copy is limited to in-frame clones, with some not included. The repertoire has about 160,000 clones, around 60% of them found once; the top ten carry roughly 6.8%. A remark on this clone: Antigen unknown.

The sequence derives from a woman in her sixties or seventies in good health and CMV-seropositive. The rearrangement joins TRBV6-6 to TRBJ2-1; D perhaps matches TRBD1 (5 bases). The sequenced sample was PBMCs. The CDR3 here is CASSPPPRDNEQFF. The CDR3 DNA is TGTGCCAGCAGTCCACCCCCCAGGGACAATGAGCAGTTCTTC.